What follows is one T cell receptor beta chain and its context. What this receptor recognizes is not known. Base qualities are not recorded, but no much larger clone differs from it by a single base. This specimen comes from a study of cytomegalovirus exposure and HLA in healthy donors (dated by TCRdb to the late 2010s). In the study overall: An earlier analysis of more than 550 of the donors reported about 260 Gb of sequence data and roughly 120 million unique TCR beta sequences obtained from roughly 170 million T cells. To predict cytomegalovirus infection status, the study combined high-throughput TCR immunosequencing, statistical association of individual TCRs with disease status, and machine learning. Among some 410 genotyped donors of the cohort, an average of around 240,000 unique TCR beta nucleotide sequences were sequenced per donor, around 20% of them non-productive. Because of strong linkage in the cohort, roughly five DR-DQ haplotypes were treated as single units for association and clustering. The study aimed to test whether cataloging public T cell receptors could reveal signatures of past pathogen exposure. The T cell repertoires of under 750 subjects were profiled by immunosequencing and related to cytomegalovirus serostatus. Of the roughly 430 genotyped donors, over 70% fell in the genetic ancestry cluster associated with self-reported Caucasian donors. Rather than using new phenotypic data, the later analysis identified candidate immune exposures from TCR beta sequences and from how often those sequences occurred across donors. In a later genetic analysis, genome-wide SNP genotypes for about three fifths of the 666 donors were used, and that subset was treated as a discovery cohort. Every discovery cohort repertoire had been produced on one sequencing platform. Roughly 310 gigabases of sequencing data and approximately 85 million unique TCR sequences were included in an early release covering several hundred HLA-typed donors. Typing coverage varied by locus: 629-630 donors for A, B, C, DRB1 and DQB1; roughly 560 for DQA1; 600 to 610 for DPA1; about 450 for DPB1. Donor age, sex, ethnicity and CMV serostatus were compiled together with the repertoire data. Besides the first cohort of approximately 670 subjects, a separate validation cohort made up of 90 to 150 different subjects was used. An earlier analysis of fewer than 750 of the donors used high-throughput TCR beta sequencing to judge whether each TCR beta V gene segment behaved as functional or pseudogenic. In a later analysis, previously published TCR beta repertoires from 600 to 850 donors were re-analyzed and high-resolution HLA genotyping was added so that TCR occurrence patterns could be studied. HLA typing included class I and class II loci at four-digit resolution. The research as a whole found: Most CMV-associated TCR beta chains appeared to be HLA-restricted in a later analysis, and the HLA associations seemed to be driven largely by CMV exposure. Because HLA typing was missing for some donors at each locus, association tests included only the typed subset. The 87-base-pair reads could not distinguish some IMGT-functional V segments, including TRBV6-2 and TRBV6-3, so those segments were excluded. The authors suggested that the approach could potentially be extended to other disease states and immunological phenotypes. A cluster of highly shared sequence variants was judged likely to be a technical artifact of the sequencing pipeline. In both the original and validation cohorts, the classifier was reported to diagnose cytomegalovirus status with high specificity and sensitivity. Because counts were too low, about 17 rarely observed V segments, including chromosome 9 orphons, were excluded from the earlier analysis of 587 of the donors. The study gave a list of under 200 TCR beta chains associated with cytomegalovirus. The only immune exposure information available for the cohort was CMV serostatus. A later analysis found that TCR association rates varied across HLA loci, with DRB1 alleles showing the most associated TCRs and HLA-C alleles the fewest. Assigning TCR associations to individual alleles was difficult when HLA alleles, especially DR and DQ, strongly co-occurred. In vitro tests confirmed that a few of the cytomegalovirus-associated TCR beta chains recognize cytomegalovirus antigens. V-gene and J-gene trimming of TCR beta chains was associated with a missense DCLRE1C variant in a later genetic analysis, and the association was replicated in an independent cohort. Linkage disequilibrium might explain the correlated functional status among segregating V segments, but an unknown experimental factor could not be ruled out. An earlier analysis of approximately 530 of the donors showed that most TCR beta V segments appeared in productive rearrangements either about 87% or about 30% of the time, which broadly matched IMGT annotations. A further reported finding was that TCR beta sequences accurately predicted the HLA-A and HLA-B alleles for most subjects in the first cohort. According to a later genetic analysis, donors in an Asian-associated ancestry cluster had fewer N-insertions in productive TCRs than the approximately 670-donor mean. In a later analysis, HLA-associated TCR beta chains were found to be more clonally expanded and to have lower generation probabilities than equally common non-associated chains. Roughly uniform sequencing depth across donors was assumed in presence/absence analyses, although this assumption may not hold. At a false discovery rate of 0.05, a later analysis linked 16,951 TCR beta sequences to specific HLA alleles. This cohort had only TCR beta chains sequenced, and the lack of alpha or paired-chain data limited which features could be detected. A later analysis reported that several top co-occurrence clusters appeared linked to parvovirus B19, influenza, CMV and Epstein-Barr virus. Most TCR sequences were observed very rarely across donors, whereas some public TCRs were present in many individuals.

In total, more than 500 healthy bone marrow donors made up the cohort. At the time of sampling, all cohort members were nominally healthy, though unrecorded immune exposures were likely present. The donor was CMV seronegative and was included in the group of several hundred seronegative cohort members. A peripheral blood sample was collected from each donor, and TCR beta sequencing was performed on peripheral blood mononuclear cells. The Qiagen DNeasy Blood Extraction Kit was used to extract genomic DNA from the blood cell samples. The CDR3, cysteine through phenylalanine, is 14 amino acids long. Only the CDR3 part of the read is kept: 42 bases, read in frame from the first base. Per the germline V gene, MGHRA is the CDR1 and YSYEKL is the CDR2. Cut back by 0 bases and 7 bases, the V and J ends lie 10 bases apart. The library relied on the immunoSEQ multiplex PCR assay. A mixture of 60 forward primers for TCR Vbeta segments and 13 reverse primers for TCR Jbeta segments was used in the multiplex PCR. The CDR3 region of rearranged TCR beta genes was amplified from genomic DNA with a multiplex PCR assay. The amplified TCR beta libraries were sequenced on the Illumina HiSeq System as 87-base-pair reads. Per the original workflow: In a later analysis, 70 million to 95 million unique TCR beta chains were counted across the 690 or so repertoires, and roughly 9.9 million of these chains were shared by at least two donors. Raw reads were error-corrected and collapsed into unique sequences by a nearest-neighbor algorithm in which closely related sequences were merged to remove PCR and sequencing errors. V, D and J gene segments were assigned by aligning CDR3 sequences to IMGT reference sequences. For a sequence to be retained, a match of at least six nucleotides was required to both a V gene segment and a J gene segment. Rearrangements were called productive when the CDR3 lacked stop codons and stayed in frame with V and J; all others were non-productive. CDR3 was defined by IMGT convention, running from the second conserved V-encoded cysteine to the conserved J-encoded phenylalanine. In an earlier analysis of roughly 610 of the donors, sequences lacking an unambiguous match to a single V gene segment were excluded. In an earlier analysis of 587 of the donors, V segments were called functional above 56.7% productive rearrangements and were called segregating when the between-donor standard deviation exceeded 5%. A statistical classification framework was developed to diagnose cytomegalovirus status using the catalog of TCR beta chain sequences. In a later analysis, V and J genes were assigned by comparing TCR nucleotide sequences against IMGT/GENE-DB human TR gene sequences. Using the TCRdist pipeline, a later analysis assigned CDR3 sequences along with most-parsimonious VDJ recombination scenarios. In a later analysis, every TCR beta chain was defined by the combination of its CDR3 amino acid sequence and its V-gene family, and reads without a unique V-gene family were dropped. A later analysis removed several hundred highly shared, low-generation-probability nucleotide sequences to deal with suspected cross-contamination and a sequencing artifact. For each public chain, a later analysis derived a clonal expansion index from normalized ranks of inferred template counts within each repertoire. Generation probabilities in a later analysis came from a VDJ recombination model fitted to out-of-frame rearrangements, and those results were checked against IGoR. A later analysis scored TCR-TCR, TCR-HLA and TCR-CMV co-occurrence with hypergeometric tests, applying a repertoire-size bias correction to TCR pairs. A later analysis estimated false discovery rates by permuting HLA or CMV assignments 20 times. A later analysis grouped co-occurring TCRs with DBSCAN, adding TCRdist sequence similarity when clustering within HLA-allele-positive subsets. Co-occurrence clustering excluded repertoires with fewer than 30,000 or more than 120,000 public chains, plus five with anomalous nucleotide sharing. TCRdb re-hosts the immuneACCESS table, in-frame sequences only. Its copies lack some clones; in the studies checked, an unresolved V gene accounts for under half of them, and the cause for the rest is not known. V and J calls and clone size follow that table, whereas D and trimming were derived from the DNA. The sample yields about 150,000 clones; 76% were counted once. Under 2% of the sample lies in the top ten.

This TCR derives from a woman aged 40-49 years in good health and CMV-seronegative. The sequence links TRBV4-1 to TRBJ1-5; the D gene is perhaps TRBD1, on 5 matching bases. What was sequenced was PBMCs. The CDR3 region reads CASSQEGGVQPQHF. The nucleotide sequence reads as follows: TGCGCCAGCAGCCAAGAGGGGGGGGTCCAGCCCCAGCATTTT.